Presented here are 2 T cell receptor beta chains from one specimen sequenced in a study of control samples from healthy donors and cancer patients. Assay used: immunoSEQ multiplex PCR; TCRdb lists only in-frame clones, some missing. This sample carries more than 140,000 clones, around 90% of them seen once, and the ten largest clones take around 7.3%. The sequenced material came from blood. These receptors were taken from a man aged 18 to 29 in good health.

V is TRBV18 and J is TRBJ1-6; 9 nucleotides align to TRBD1. Looked up from germline, CDR1 is KGHSH and CDR2 is LQKENI. V dropped 2 bases and J dropped 3; count of bases not matched to a gene: 2. This CDR3 is built from 16 residues. CDR3 region: CASSPLTGGYNSPLHF. For the CDR3, the DNA is TGTGCCAGCTCACCATTGACAGGGGGCTATAATTCACCCCTCCACTTT.

The CDR3 loop reads CATSRGGGGVNSPLHF. CDR3 DNA sequence: TGTGCCACCAGCAGAGGTGGTGGGGGGGTTAATTCACCCCTCCACTTT. V is TRBV15 and J is TRBJ1-6; D is perhaps TRBD1 (5 bases). This CDR3 comprises 16 residues. From germline, CDR1 is LNHNV and CDR2 YYDKDF (reference sequence). The ends were cut back, 1 base at V and 6 bases at J, with 13 bases in the middle.